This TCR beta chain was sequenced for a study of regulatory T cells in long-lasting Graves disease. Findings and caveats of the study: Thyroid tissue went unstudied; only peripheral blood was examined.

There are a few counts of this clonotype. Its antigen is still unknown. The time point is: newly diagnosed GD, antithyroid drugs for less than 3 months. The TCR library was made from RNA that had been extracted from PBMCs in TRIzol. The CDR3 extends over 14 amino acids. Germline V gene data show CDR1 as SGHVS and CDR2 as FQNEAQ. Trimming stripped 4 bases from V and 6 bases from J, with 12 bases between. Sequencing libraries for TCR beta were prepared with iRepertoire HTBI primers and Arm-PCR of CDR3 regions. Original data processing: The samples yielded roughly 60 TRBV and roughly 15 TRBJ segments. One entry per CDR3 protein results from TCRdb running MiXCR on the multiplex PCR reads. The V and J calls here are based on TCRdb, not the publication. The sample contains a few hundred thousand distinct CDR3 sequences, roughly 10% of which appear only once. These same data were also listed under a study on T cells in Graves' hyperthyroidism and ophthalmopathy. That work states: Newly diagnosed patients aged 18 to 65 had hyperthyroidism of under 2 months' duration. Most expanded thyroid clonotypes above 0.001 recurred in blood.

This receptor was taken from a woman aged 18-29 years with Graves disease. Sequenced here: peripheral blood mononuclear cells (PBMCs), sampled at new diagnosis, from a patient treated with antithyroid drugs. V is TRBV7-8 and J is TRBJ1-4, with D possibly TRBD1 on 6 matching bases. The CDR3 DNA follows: TGTGCCAGCAGCTGGATGGGGGCGGATGAAAAACTGTTTTTT. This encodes CASSWMGADEKLFF.